Below are 18 T cell receptor beta chains sequenced from a single sample in a study of T cells in Graves' hyperthyroidism and ophthalmopathy. It was RNA transcripts that yielded the amplified TCR beta CDR3 regions. First-round RT-PCR with HTBI primers amplified the TCR CDR3 region. A single record per CDR3 protein comes from TCRdb applying MiXCR to the multiplex PCR reads. The sample holds about half a million distinct CDR3 sequences, roughly 16% seen once. Sequenced material: blood. The receptor source for this set is a woman aged 25 to 39 with Graves' ophthalmopathy.

The V call is TRBV9, the J call TRBJ2-5, with D possibly being TRBD1 (5 bases). CDR1 is SGDLS, CDR2 YYNGEE, per germline. The CDR3 contains 15 residues. V was trimmed by 0 bases and J by 0 bases, leaving 9 bases between them. The CDR3 spells CASSVAQGYQETQYF. The CDR3 DNA reads TGTGCCAGCAGCGTAGCGCAGGGCTACCAAGAGACCCAGTACTTC. Complete variable domain (other parts from reference TRBV9 and TRBJ2-5): DSGVTQTPKHLITATGQRVTLRCSPRSGDLSVYWYQQSLDQGLQFLIQYYNGEERAKGNILERFSAQQFPDLHSELNLSSLELGDSALYFCASSVAQGYQETQYFGPGTRLLVL.

The rearrangement links TRBV4-3 to TRBJ2-5; D is perhaps TRBD2 (6 bases). From germline, CDR1 is LGHNA and CDR2 YSLEER. The CDR3 contains 15 residues. Trimming left V 3 bases short and J 3 bases short, with 14 bases between. The CDR3 bases are TGCGCCAGCAGCCACCCCAGTAGCGGAGAAGAGACCCAGTACTTC. It specifies CASSHPSSGEETQYF.

This clonotype was counted many times. The J gene is TRBJ2-3, the V gene TRBV2, with a possible D match to TRBD2 (6 bases). V dropped 7 bases and J dropped 0 bases, with 11 bases sitting between them. Germline CDR1 and CDR2: SNHLY and FYNNEI. The CDR3 runs to 14 residues. The chain's CDR3 is CASTRDSSTDTQYF. The CDR3 DNA is TGTGCCAGCACCCGGGACTCTAGCACAGATACGCAGTATTTT.

This clonotype was detected a few times. The chain couples TRBV5-1 to TRBJ2-1, with 7 nucleotides matching TRBD2. The germline V gene encodes CDR1 SGHRS and CDR2 YFSETQ. The junction had 8 bases not matched to a gene; V was cut back by 4 bases and J by 7 bases. The CDR3 loop spans 14 amino acids. The CDR3: CASSRDVGGNEQFF. In DNA, the CDR3 is TGCGCCAGCAGCAGAGACGTGGGAGGGAATGAGCAGTTCTTC.

This clonotype was detected many times. The gene calls are TRBV6-1 and TRBJ2-7; D unresolved. CDR1 MNHNS and CDR2 SASEGT come from the germline V gene. This CDR3 has 16 residues. Trimming stripped 5 bases from V and 0 bases from J, with 17 bases between. CDR3 amino acids: CASSPQGQISSYEQYF. Here the CDR3 DNA reads TGTGCCAGCAGTCCCCAAGGGCAGATAAGCTCCTACGAGCAGTACTTC.

This clonotype was found many times. Here the CDR3 reads CAWQGSGELFF. The CDR3, as DNA: TGTGCCTGGCAGGGGTCCGGGGAGCTGTTTTTT. The chain employs TRBV30 and TRBJ2-2; D possibly corresponds to TRBD1 (6 bases). Germline V CDR1 and CDR2: GTSNPN, SVGIG (reference sequence). With 5 bases removed from V and 6 bases from J, the gap between germline ends came to 7 bases. The CDR3 covers 11 residues.

The chain carries TRBV15 and TRBJ1-1; D is possibly TRBD1 (5 bases). V lost 0 bases to trimming and J lost 3 bases, with 11 bases between them. CDR1 and CDR2 (germline): LNHNV, YYDKDF (reference sequence). The CDR3 loop spans 15 amino acids. CDR3 in DNA: TGTGCCACCAGCAGAGATACCAGGGACGACACTGAAGCTTTCTTT. The encoded protein is CATSRDTRDDTEAFF.

This clonotype was seen a handful of times. The chain employs TRBV7-2 and TRBJ2-5, with a weak D call TRBD2 (6 bases). The germline CDR1 and CDR2 sequences are SGHTA and FQGNSA. The CDR3 totals 13 residues. With 5 bases removed from V and 5 bases from J, the gap between germline ends came to 12 bases. The CDR3 is CASSPGTWETQYF. For the CDR3, the DNA is TGTGCCAGCAGCCCCGGGACTTGGGAGACCCAGTACTTC.

There are a few counts of this clonotype. The V and J genes are TRBV5-8 and TRBJ2-7, with TRBD2 matching 11 bases. Germline V gene lookup returns CDR1 SGHTS and CDR2 YDEGEE. The CDR3 runs to 16 residues. V was pared by 0 bases and J by 3 bases, with 5 bases of the junction left unmatched. The CDR3 region is CASSLDLAGGGYEQYF. Written as DNA, the CDR3 is TGTGCCAGCAGCTTGGACCTAGCGGGAGGAGGCTACGAGCAGTACTTC.

This clonotype was counted many times. This chain links TRBV20-1 with TRBJ1-2; tentative D call: TRBD1 (5 bases). CDR1 and CDR2 (germline): DFQATT, SNEGSKA (reference sequence). This CDR3 has 11 residues. V was trimmed by 2 bases and J by 6 bases, leaving 7 bases between them. The CDR3 protein is CSARTGHGYTF. The CDR3 DNA follows: TGCAGTGCTAGAACAGGCCATGGCTACACCTTC.

This clonotype occurred a few times. This chain links TRBV6-2 or TRBV6-3 with TRBJ2-4, with 7 nucleotides matching TRBD2. This CDR3 has 18 residues. Germline-derived CDR1 and CDR2 are MNHEY and SVGEGT. V was pared by 2 bases and J by 1 base, with 11 bases of the junction left unmatched. For the CDR3, the DNA is TGTGCCAGCAGTTACATCCTCCGCGGGAGAGGGGCCAAAAACATTCAGTACTTC. Its protein is CASSYILRGRGAKNIQYF.

At least ten counts were recorded for this clonotype. The V gene is TRBV6-1, the J gene TRBJ2-7; 9 nucleotides agree with TRBD1. Trimming took 5 bases from V and 0 from J; bases not matched to a gene: 5. The CDR3 extends over 15 amino acids. Germline V gene sequence: CDR1 MNHNS, CDR2 SASEGT. The CDR3 protein is CASSPGQGSSYEQYF. CDR3 sequence (DNA): TGTGCCAGCAGTCCGGGACAGGGCAGCTCCTACGAGCAGTACTTC.

This clonotype has a count of ten or more. The chain carries TRBV28 and TRBJ1-1; possibly TRBD1 for D (5 bases). Trimming removed 6 bases from V and 6 bases from J, with 20 bases in between. Germline values: CDR1 MDHEN, CDR2 SYDVKM. This CDR3 is 15 amino acids long. The CDR3: CASSSGTARRAEAFF. CDR3 nucleotides: TGTGCCAGCAGCTCCGGGACGGCCCGTAGAGCTGAAGCTTTCTTT.

In this sample, this clonotype turned up many times. This chain uses TRBV5-1 with TRBJ1-6; tentatively, D is TRBD1 (5 bases). V lost 3 bases to trimming and J lost 10 bases, with 20 bases between them. From germline, CDR1 is SGHRS and CDR2 YFSETQ. The CDR3 length is 16 residues. CDR3 sequence: CASSSIGQGGKSPLHF. CDR3 nucleotides: TGCGCCAGCAGCTCAATCGGTCAGGGTGGAAAATCACCCCTCCACTTT.

Of note for this clonotype: One base away lies a much larger clone, so this may be a sequencing read error. This sequence joins TRBV7-9 and TRBJ2-7; 14 bases match TRBD2. Per the germline V gene, CDR1 is SEHNR and CDR2 is FQNEAQ (reference sequence). The CDR3 length is 18 residues. The J segment lost 3 bases and the V segment lost 7 bases, leaving 14 bases of the junction unmatched. CDR3 in amino acids: CASTLGTSGLAGVYEQYF. As DNA, the CDR3 is TGTGCCAGCACCCTAGGGACATCGGGACTAGCGGGAGTCTACGAGCAGTACTTC.

This chain joins TRBV29-1 and TRBJ2-1; 7 bases line up with TRBD1. CDR3 length: 12 amino acids. The germline V gene has CDR1 SQVTM and CDR2 ANQGSEA. After removal of 7 bases from V and 8 bases from J, the junction contained 8 bases not matched to a gene. CDR3 in DNA: TGCAGCGGGCAGGGGGTGATGGATGAGCAGTTCTTC. It codes for CSGQGVMDEQFF.

In this sample, this clonotype turned up a few times. The V call is TRBV27, the J call TRBJ2-7; D gene unclear. This CDR3 is 14 amino acids long. Germline values: CDR1 MNHEY, CDR2 SMNVEV (reference sequence). V lost 3 bases, J lost 3 bases, and 12 bases lay in between. CDR3 bases: TGTGCCAGCAGTTTGTCGGGCCCAAACTACGAGCAGTACTTC. Its translation is CASSLSGPNYEQYF.

This clonotype has a handful of counts. This chain links TRBV5-1 with TRBJ2-2, with TRBD2 identical over 14 bases. This CDR3 is 17 amino acids long. The ends lost 4 bases at V and 5 bases at J; junction bases unmatched: 7. The germline V gene encodes CDR1 SGHRS and CDR2 YFSETQ. CDR3 region: CASSPMTSGRGTGELFF. As DNA, the CDR3 is TGCGCCAGCAGCCCGATGACTAGCGGGAGGGGGACCGGGGAGCTGTTTTTT.